This T cell receptor beta chain was identified during a study of shared clonotypes between healthy human individuals (dated by TCRdb to the early 2020s). A note on the overall study: A few men and a couple of women, aged 18 to 49 years, made up the cohort. Between about 0.8 and 9 billion PBMCs per donor were obtained by leukapheresis. To increase sequencing depth and limit assay-specific biases, TCR repertoire library preparation and sequencing were carried out by different laboratories using diverse techniques. To estimate repertoire size and how much clonotype sharing occurs between individuals, the study deeply sequenced the blood TCR repertoires of about 5 healthy adults.

The research as a whole found: Pairwise subsampling indicated that sequencing depth was expected to affect the degree of clonotype sharing among donors. Because the study included a small number of donors, the genetic and exposure-history diversity represented was limited. Sampling was restricted to blood, and TCR repertoires in tissue are likely to differ from TCR repertoires in blood.

The donors were healthy, HIV-negative adults who had no recently reported acute infections or vaccinations. Every donor was a Caucasian adult residing in Nashville, Tennessee, USA. For unsorted samples, 96 million or so PBMCs were counted, and genomic DNA was extracted using the QIAamp DNA Blood Mini kit. Blood was collected by leukapheresis, and PBMCs were isolated by Ficoll-Histopaque density gradient centrifugation and then cryopreserved in liquid nitrogen vapor phase. TCR CDR3 regions were amplified from genomic DNA by multiplex PCR using the deep immunoSEQ assay. Genomic DNA extracted from each cell subset was distributed evenly over all wells of several immunoSEQ 96-well plates, and each plate served as one replicate. For unsorted PBMC, each replicate PCR was loaded with about 280 ng genomic DNA, equivalent to approximately 33,000 T cell genomes. Ten immunoSEQ deep assay plates were used to sequence unsorted PBMC genomic DNA. Purified libraries were quantified with a Qubit 3.0 fluorometer, sized on a Bioanalyzer 2100, and re-quantified with the KAPA Library Quantification kit. Each immunoSEQ 96-well plate was sequenced on its own single-read 150-cycle Illumina NextSeq 550 flow cell. On the study's bioinformatics: Because the immunoSEQ output held only junctional sequences and lacked quality scores, the filtering could not match the filtering applied to full-length reads. To assign V/J genes and CDR3, sequences were annotated against IMGT germline references using PyIR, a Python wrapper for IgBLAST v1.9. Reads were removed for weak V/J assignments (E-value above 1e-6), missing CDR3, stop codons, out-of-frame junctions, or ambiguous translated residues. V3J clonotypes were defined by identical inferred V gene, J gene, and CDR3 amino acid sequence. To compute the percentage overlap between repertoires, the number of shared unique clonotypes was divided by the size of the smaller repertoire. Repertoire richness was assessed with RTK rarefaction, the Chao1 estimator, and Recon v2.1 estimates of unobserved clonotypes. TCRdb obtained this table from immuneACCESS and retained in-frame rearrangements with V and J assigned. These tables miss some clones; where compared with another copy, unresolved V genes account for less than half of the shortfall, and the remainder is unexplained. D and trimming were read from the DNA, whereas the V and J calls and clone size are those reported in that table. For this sample the table gives approximately 510,000 clones, of which less than 85% were detected only once. Under 15% of the sample comes from the top ten.

This clone is a singleton in its sample. Its antigen is currently not known. Base qualities were left out, and no much larger clone turns up one base away. The CDR3 numbers 14 residues from cysteine through phenylalanine. Kept here is only the CDR3 DNA, which spans 42 bases and is read in frame from base 1. Sequences LNHNV (CDR1) and YYDKDF (CDR2) are obtained from the germline V gene (reference sequence). The junction carries 6 bases between V and J, which are trimmed by 0 bases and 0 bases respectively. The sequenced sample consisted of PBMCs. This sequence uses TRBV15 and TRBJ2-7, with the D gene uncertain. The TCR originated in a woman aged 35 to 49 in good health. Some clones in this sample may be carry-over from other donors' samples. The CDR3 protein: CATSRDPDSYEQYF. The DNA sequence follows: TGTGCCACCAGCAGAGATCCAGACTCCTACGAGCAGTACTTC.